This T cell receptor beta chain originates from a study of T cell responses to AZD1222 COVID-19 vaccine. Trimming took off 0 bases at V and 3 bases at J, with 8 bases between the two ends. The CDR3 consists of 13 residues. In germline, CDR1 is GTSNPN, CDR2 SVGIG (reference sequence). About this clone: Its antigen is as yet unknown.

Using immunoSEQ multiplex PCR, the repertoire was profiled, and TCRdb retains in-frame clones only, with some absent. Counted here are 72,000 or so clones, more than 75% occurring once; the ten biggest clones make up more than 4%. Broader study findings: Increases in Spike-specific TCR breadth and depth were seen after two AZD1222 doses.

The chain is built from TRBV30 and TRBJ2-5; possible D gene TRBD1, 6 bases. The specimen was peripheral blood, collected on day 0 of AZD1222 vaccination. This TCR was recovered from an adult in good health. CDR3 residues: CAWSVQGEETQYF. CDR3 in DNA: TGTGCCTGGAGTGTACAGGGTGAAGAGACCCAGTACTTC.